This T cell receptor beta chain comes out of a study of control samples from healthy donors and cancer patients. The V end lost 4 bases, the J end lost 3 bases, and 10 bases lay between the germline ends. Germline V gene sequence: CDR1 SGHRS, CDR2 YFSETQ. The CDR3 loop spans 14 amino acids. Data came from immunoSEQ multiplex PCR; TCRdb stores just in-frame clones and leaves some out. The table shows some 94,000 clones, with 86% occurring only once. Input material: blood. The sequence derives from a woman between 45 and 60 years old in good health. The chain links TRBV5-1 to TRBJ2-2; D might be TRBD1 (5 bases). The CDR3 here is CASSEGVDTGELFF. Here the CDR3 DNA reads TGCGCCAGCAGCGAAGGGGTGGACACCGGGGAGCTGTTTTTT.